Listed here is a single TCR beta chain. Per germline, CDR1 LGHDT and CDR2 YNNKEL (reference sequence). The length of the CDR3 is 15 residues. V lost 4 bases to trimming and J lost 4 bases; unmatched junction nucleotides: 6. These data belong to a study of blood T cell repertoires in COVID-19. Study at large: There were acute and convalescent COVID-19 samples, and they came from the United States, Italy and Spain. Sources were T cells, B-cell-depleted T cells, or PBMCs; the material itself was cDNA or gDNA.

Using immunoSEQ multiplex PCR, the repertoire was profiled, and TCRdb retains in-frame clones only, with some absent. The sample holds some 370,000 clones, roughly 90% seen once. The sequence was collected from a man between 35 and 55 years old with acute or convalescent COVID-19. This chain links TRBV3-1 (or the pseudogene TRBV3-2) with TRBJ1-1; 10 bases align to TRBD1. The source material was peripheral blood. In DNA, the CDR3 is TGTGCCAGCAGCCCCGAGGACAGGGGGTCCACTGAAGCTTTCTTT. This gives the protein CASSPEDRGSTEAFF.